This is a list of T cell receptor beta chains from one sample in a study of T cell changes during pregnancy in multiple sclerosis. Produced via immunoSEQ multiplex PCR; TCRdb's table is partial and in-frame only. The sample consists of some 45,000 clones, over 90% of them appearing once. The input for sequencing was CD8+ T cells from peripheral blood mononuclear cells, taken in the first trimester of pregnancy. The source is a female donor with multiple sclerosis, enrolled in a pregnancy study. The CDR3 runs from the conserved cysteine through the conserved F or W.

j_gene: TRBJ1-5; v_gene: TRBV13; CDR3aa: CASSLGGGVTQPQHF
j_gene: TRBJ2-7; v_gene: TRBV5-1; CDR3aa: CASSLTPGTSGRAGYEQYF
j_gene: TRBJ1-2; v_gene: TRBV7-9; CDR3aa: CASSSDRVNYGYTF
j_gene: TRBJ2-5; v_gene: TRBV29-1; CDR3aa: CSGGTSGYQETQYF
j_gene: TRBJ1-3; v_gene: TRBV13; CDR3aa: CASSSLDRDSGNTIYF
j_gene: TRBJ1-5; v_gene: TRBV30; CDR3aa: CAWSFPGTGGQEPFNQPQHF
j_gene: TRBJ2-1; v_gene: TRBV9; CDR3aa: CASSVATRGTSGSQEQFF
j_gene: TRBJ2-7; v_gene: TRBV4-1; CDR3aa: CASSQDLSYEQYF
j_gene: TRBJ1-5; v_gene: TRBV6-6; CDR3aa: CASSYMQGSSGQPQHF
j_gene: TRBJ2-1; v_gene: TRBV4-3; CDR3aa: CASSAVGLLYNEQFF
j_gene: TRBJ2-7; v_gene: TRBV28; CDR3aa: CASSSLQGPYEQYF
j_gene: TRBJ2-3; v_gene: TRBV6-1; CDR3aa: CASSGTGTDTQYF
j_gene: TRBJ1-5; v_gene: TRBV7-9; CDR3aa: CASSLALRGGEQPQHF
j_gene: TRBJ2-3; v_gene: TRBV6-1; CDR3aa: CASSEGQATDTQYF
j_gene: TRBJ2-5; v_gene: TRBV9; CDR3aa: CASSVAGRGLPETQYF
j_gene: TRBJ1-2; v_gene: TRBV9; CDR3aa: CASGRADGYTF
j_gene: TRBJ1-1; v_gene: TRBV2; CDR3aa: CASSEAGGGVEAFF
j_gene: TRBJ2-2; v_gene: TRBV4-3; CDR3aa: CASSPLAGGPGELFF
j_gene: TRBJ2-3; v_gene: TRBV7-6; CDR3aa: CASSLISDVASGTITDTQYF
j_gene: TRBJ1-3; v_gene: TRBV4-3; CDR3aa: CASSPTGGSGNTIYF
j_gene: TRBJ1-1; v_gene: TRBV13; CDR3aa: CASSLGLGTGSTEAFF
j_gene: TRBJ2-2; v_gene: TRBV9; CDR3aa: CASSVASVGELFF
j_gene: TRBJ2-5; v_gene: TRBV27; CDR3aa: CASSSQGIQETQYF
j_gene: TRBJ2-3; v_gene: TRBV27; CDR3aa: CASSSVGSTDTQYF
j_gene: TRBJ2-7; v_gene: TRBV10-3; CDR3aa: CAISEGQGEDEQYF
j_gene: TRBJ2-7; v_gene: TRBV27; CDR3aa: CASSAGSAYEQYF
j_gene: TRBJ2-2; v_gene: TRBV27; CDR3aa: CASSRTSFNAGELFF
j_gene: TRBJ2-1; v_gene: TRBV5-1; CDR3aa: CASSLVARAGGPQAYNEQFF
j_gene: TRBJ2-7; v_gene: TRBV27; CDR3aa: CASSGRGSPYEQYF
j_gene: TRBJ2-1; v_gene: TRBV12-5; CDR3aa: CASGPPPHRGPSSYNEQFF
j_gene: TRBJ2-2; v_gene: TRBV2; CDR3aa: CASNGGANTGELFF
j_gene: TRBJ2-1; v_gene: TRBV4-1; CDR3aa: CASSQGQGAEQFF
j_gene: TRBJ2-2; v_gene: TRBV15; CDR3aa: CATSRDSAETGELFF
j_gene: TRBJ1-4; v_gene: TRBV11-2; CDR3aa: CASSSGGSGRLGEKLFF
j_gene: TRBJ2-2; v_gene: TRBV5-4; CDR3aa: CAITGETGELFF
j_gene: TRBJ1-1; v_gene: TRBV25-1; CDR3aa: CASSPSPGTEAFF
j_gene: TRBJ2-1; v_gene: TRBV7-9; CDR3aa: CASSPSGGLASNEQFF
j_gene: TRBJ2-3; v_gene: TRBV2; CDR3aa: CASSPRGDTQYF
j_gene: TRBJ2-7; v_gene: TRBV19; CDR3aa: CASSLSSGRYEQYF
j_gene: TRBJ2-3; v_gene: TRBV13; CDR3aa: CASSLQNTDTQYF
j_gene: TRBJ1-2; v_gene: TRBV7-9; CDR3aa: CASSLGSPKNYGYTF
j_gene: TRBJ2-1; v_gene: TRBV19; CDR3aa: CASSLGQGYNEQFF
j_gene: TRBJ1-1; v_gene: TRBV28; CDR3aa: CASKPGGAGNTEAFF
j_gene: TRBJ1-1; v_gene: TRBV19; CDR3aa: CASSSMNTEAFF
j_gene: TRBJ2-1; v_gene: TRBV7-3; CDR3aa: CASSPGLAGGRLYNEQFF
j_gene: TRBJ2-2; v_gene: TRBV4-2; CDR3aa: CASSPEGLPNTGELFF
j_gene: TRBJ1-4; v_gene: TRBV2; CDR3aa: CASRADPGSTNEKLFF
j_gene: TRBJ1-1; v_gene: TRBV7-9; CDR3aa: CASSLDGQTAENTEAFF
j_gene: TRBJ1-2; v_gene: TRBV28; CDR3aa: CASSLRGGTGGVGYGYTF